The subject of this entry is one T cell receptor (beta chain). What this receptor recognizes is not known. Base qualities are not provided; no much larger clone lies one nucleotide away. CDR1 and CDR2 (SQVTM, ANQGSEA) derive from the germline V gene. From its cysteine to its phenylalanine, the CDR3 spans 12 amino acids. The CDR3 DNA has 36 bases and is translated from base 1. V is pruned by 6 bases and J by 4 bases, leaving 4 bases of the junction without a gene match. This sample is part of a study of cytomegalovirus exposure and HLA in healthy donors (dated by TCRdb to 2016 to 2017). About the investigation overall: According to an earlier analysis of several hundred of the donors, 150 million to 200 million T cells yielded approximately 120 million unique TCR beta sequences and roughly 280 Gb of sequence data. The number of donors typed differed by locus, with about 629-630 for A, B, C, DRB1 and DQB1, roughly 520 for DQA1, about 610 for DPA1, and around 450 for DPB1. About 280 gigabases of sequencing data and around 88 million unique TCR sequences made up an early release that covered approximately 650 HLA-typed donors. The study aimed to test whether signatures of past pathogen exposure could be identified by cataloging public T cell receptors. A later analysis re-examined previously published TCR beta repertoires from over 500 donors and added high-resolution HLA genotyping to investigate patterns of TCR occurrence. A later genetic analysis took genome-wide SNP genotypes for 398 of the 666 donors and used that subset as a discovery cohort. The genetic ancestry cluster associated with self-reported Caucasian donors included 65% to 90% of the roughly 360 genotyped donors. In an earlier analysis of several hundred of the donors, high-throughput TCR beta sequencing was used to judge whether each TCR beta V gene segment behaved as functional or pseudogenic. Donor age, sex, ethnicity and CMV serostatus were compiled together with the repertoire data. Several DR-DQ haplotypes were handled as single units for association and clustering, since linkage in the cohort was strong. Rather than using new phenotypic data, the later analysis identified candidate immune exposures from TCR beta sequences and from how often those sequences occurred across donors. The study profiled the T cell repertoires of around 700 subjects by immunosequencing and related them to cytomegalovirus serostatus. All discovery cohort repertoires had been generated using a single sequencing platform. The study combined high-throughput TCR immunosequencing, statistical association of individual TCRs with disease status, and machine learning to predict cytomegalovirus infection status. A separate validation cohort of roughly 130 different subjects was used in addition to the approximately 670-subject first cohort. Among about 400 genotyped donors of the cohort, an average of around 250,000 unique TCR beta nucleotide sequences was sequenced per donor, of which about 19% were non-productive. Both class I and class II loci were covered by HLA typing, at four-digit resolution. General study outcomes and caveats: The 87-base-pair reads could not distinguish some IMGT-functional V segments, including TRBV6-2 and TRBV6-3, so those segments were excluded. Cytomegalovirus status was reported to be diagnosed by the classifier with high specificity and sensitivity in both the original and validation cohorts. The authors suggested that the approach could potentially be extended to other disease states and immunological phenotypes. Because counts were too low, seventeen rarely observed V segments, including chromosome 9 orphons, were left out of the earlier analysis of 500 to 750 of the donors. Correlated functional status among segregating V segments might reflect linkage disequilibrium, but an unknown experimental factor could not be ruled out. Because HLA typing was missing for some donors at each locus, association tests included only the typed subset. Compared with equally common non-associated chains, HLA-associated TCR beta chains in a later analysis were more clonally expanded and had lower generation probabilities. Broadly in line with IMGT annotations, most TCR beta V segments showed up in productive rearrangements about 87% or about 30% of the time in an earlier analysis of around 550 of the donors. Strong co-occurrence of HLA alleles, especially DR and DQ, made assigning TCR associations to individual alleles difficult. A further reported finding was that TCR beta sequences accurately predicted the HLA-A and HLA-B alleles for most subjects in the first cohort. Three of the identified cytomegalovirus-associated TCR beta chains were confirmed in vitro to be specific for cytomegalovirus antigens. While some public TCRs were present in many individuals, most TCR sequences turned up only very rarely across donors. Several of the top co-occurrence clusters appeared to be linked to parvovirus B19, influenza, CMV and Epstein-Barr virus, according to a later analysis. According to a later genetic analysis, donors in an Asian-associated ancestry cluster had fewer N-insertions in productive TCRs than the approximately 630-donor mean. In a later analysis, most CMV-associated TCR beta chains were found to appear HLA-restricted, with HLA associations seemingly driven largely by CMV exposure. Presence/absence analyses assumed roughly uniform sequencing depth across donors, an assumption that may not hold. The only immune exposure information available for the cohort was CMV serostatus. A cluster of highly shared sequence variants was judged likely to be a technical artifact of the sequencing pipeline. Specific HLA alleles were associated with around 18,000 TCR beta sequences at a false discovery rate of 0.05 in a later analysis. A total of about 180 TCR beta chains were listed by the study as associated with cytomegalovirus. In a later analysis, TCR association rates were found to vary across HLA loci, with the most associated TCRs seen for DRB1 alleles and the fewest for HLA-C alleles. The cohort was sequenced for TCR beta chains only, and without alpha or paired-chain data the features that could be detected were limited. In a later genetic analysis, a missense DCLRE1C variant was associated with V-gene and J-gene trimming of TCR beta chains, and the association was replicated in an independent cohort.

The cohort comprised hundreds of healthy bone marrow donors. At the time of sampling, all cohort members were nominally healthy, though unrecorded immune exposures were likely present. The donor tested CMV seronegative and was one of the 352 seronegative cohort members. A peripheral blood sample was provided by each donor, and peripheral blood mononuclear cells were used for TCR beta sequencing. Genomic DNA was extracted from the blood cell samples with the Qiagen DNeasy Blood Extraction Kit. The protocol used for the library was the immunoSEQ multiplex PCR assay. The multiplex PCR relied on a mix of 60 forward primers for TCR Vbeta segments and 13 reverse primers for TCR Jbeta segments. The CDR3 region of rearranged TCR beta genes was amplified from genomic DNA by a multiplex PCR assay. The Illumina HiSeq System was used to sequence the amplified TCR beta libraries as 87-base-pair reads. From the authors' description of their analysis: Across the 670 or so repertoires, a later analysis counted 78 million or so unique TCR beta chains, 9.5 million to 13 million of which were shared by at least two donors. A nearest-neighbor algorithm error-corrected the raw reads and collapsed the reads into unique sequences, merging closely related sequences to remove PCR and sequencing errors. V, D and J gene segments were assigned by aligning CDR3 sequences to IMGT reference sequences. Each retained sequence needed at least a six-nucleotide match to both a V gene segment and a J gene segment. A rearrangement was called productive if the CDR3 had no stop codons and remained in frame with V and J, and every other rearrangement was called non-productive. Following IMGT convention, CDR3 was defined as the stretch from the second conserved V-encoded cysteine to the conserved J-encoded phenylalanine. The earlier analysis of 550 to 650 of the donors excluded any sequence lacking an unambiguous match to a single V gene segment. An earlier analysis of just under 600 of the donors called V segments functional above 56.7% productive rearrangements and segregating when the between-donor standard deviation exceeded 5%. A statistical classification framework was built to diagnose cytomegalovirus status from the catalog of TCR beta chain sequences. In a later analysis, TCR nucleotide sequences were compared against IMGT/GENE-DB human TR gene sequences so that V and J genes could be assigned. Using the TCRdist pipeline, a later analysis assigned CDR3 sequences along with most-parsimonious VDJ recombination scenarios. In a later analysis, each TCR beta chain was defined by its CDR3 amino acid sequence together with its V-gene family, and reads lacking a unique V-gene family were excluded. In a later analysis, around 600 highly shared, low-generation-probability nucleotide sequences were removed to address suspected cross-contamination and a sequencing artifact. For each public chain, a later analysis derived a clonal expansion index from normalized ranks of inferred template counts within each repertoire. A later analysis computed generation probabilities with a VDJ recombination model fitted to out-of-frame rearrangements, and checked the results against IGoR. In a later analysis, hypergeometric tests were used to score TCR-TCR, TCR-HLA and TCR-CMV co-occurrence, with a repertoire-size bias correction applied to TCR pairs. A later analysis estimated false discovery rates by permuting HLA or CMV assignments 20 times. In a later analysis, co-occurring TCRs were grouped with DBSCAN, and TCRdist sequence similarity was added when clustering was performed within HLA-allele-positive subsets. For co-occurrence clustering, repertoires with fewer than 30,000 or more than 120,000 public chains were excluded, along with roughly 5 repertoires with anomalous nucleotide sharing. TCRdb retrieved this table from immuneACCESS and kept in-frame rearrangements only. Not all clones are present; in checked studies, unresolved V genes account for under half, and no reason is known for the remainder. That table supplies the V and J calls and clone size; D and trimming were determined from the DNA. In all, the sample holds more than 200,000 clones, and about 75% of those were seen once. Around 1.8% of the sample lies in the top ten.

The sequence derives from a man younger than 30 in good health and CMV-seronegative. The sequenced sample consisted of PBMCs. The sequence is built from TRBV29-1 and TRBJ1-1; 8 junctional bases match TRBD1. CDR3 protein: CSVDGQGTEAFF. The DNA reads as follows: TGCAGCGTAGACGGACAGGGCACTGAAGCTTTCTTT. Where the CDR3 stops, the reference TRBV29-1 and TRBJ1-1 genes take over; the full variable domain is SAVISQKPSRDICQRGTSLTIQCQVDSQVTMMFWYRQQPGQSLTLIATANQGSEATYESGFVIDKFPISRPNLTFSTLTVSNMSPEDSSIYLCSVDGQGTEAFFGQGTRLTVV.